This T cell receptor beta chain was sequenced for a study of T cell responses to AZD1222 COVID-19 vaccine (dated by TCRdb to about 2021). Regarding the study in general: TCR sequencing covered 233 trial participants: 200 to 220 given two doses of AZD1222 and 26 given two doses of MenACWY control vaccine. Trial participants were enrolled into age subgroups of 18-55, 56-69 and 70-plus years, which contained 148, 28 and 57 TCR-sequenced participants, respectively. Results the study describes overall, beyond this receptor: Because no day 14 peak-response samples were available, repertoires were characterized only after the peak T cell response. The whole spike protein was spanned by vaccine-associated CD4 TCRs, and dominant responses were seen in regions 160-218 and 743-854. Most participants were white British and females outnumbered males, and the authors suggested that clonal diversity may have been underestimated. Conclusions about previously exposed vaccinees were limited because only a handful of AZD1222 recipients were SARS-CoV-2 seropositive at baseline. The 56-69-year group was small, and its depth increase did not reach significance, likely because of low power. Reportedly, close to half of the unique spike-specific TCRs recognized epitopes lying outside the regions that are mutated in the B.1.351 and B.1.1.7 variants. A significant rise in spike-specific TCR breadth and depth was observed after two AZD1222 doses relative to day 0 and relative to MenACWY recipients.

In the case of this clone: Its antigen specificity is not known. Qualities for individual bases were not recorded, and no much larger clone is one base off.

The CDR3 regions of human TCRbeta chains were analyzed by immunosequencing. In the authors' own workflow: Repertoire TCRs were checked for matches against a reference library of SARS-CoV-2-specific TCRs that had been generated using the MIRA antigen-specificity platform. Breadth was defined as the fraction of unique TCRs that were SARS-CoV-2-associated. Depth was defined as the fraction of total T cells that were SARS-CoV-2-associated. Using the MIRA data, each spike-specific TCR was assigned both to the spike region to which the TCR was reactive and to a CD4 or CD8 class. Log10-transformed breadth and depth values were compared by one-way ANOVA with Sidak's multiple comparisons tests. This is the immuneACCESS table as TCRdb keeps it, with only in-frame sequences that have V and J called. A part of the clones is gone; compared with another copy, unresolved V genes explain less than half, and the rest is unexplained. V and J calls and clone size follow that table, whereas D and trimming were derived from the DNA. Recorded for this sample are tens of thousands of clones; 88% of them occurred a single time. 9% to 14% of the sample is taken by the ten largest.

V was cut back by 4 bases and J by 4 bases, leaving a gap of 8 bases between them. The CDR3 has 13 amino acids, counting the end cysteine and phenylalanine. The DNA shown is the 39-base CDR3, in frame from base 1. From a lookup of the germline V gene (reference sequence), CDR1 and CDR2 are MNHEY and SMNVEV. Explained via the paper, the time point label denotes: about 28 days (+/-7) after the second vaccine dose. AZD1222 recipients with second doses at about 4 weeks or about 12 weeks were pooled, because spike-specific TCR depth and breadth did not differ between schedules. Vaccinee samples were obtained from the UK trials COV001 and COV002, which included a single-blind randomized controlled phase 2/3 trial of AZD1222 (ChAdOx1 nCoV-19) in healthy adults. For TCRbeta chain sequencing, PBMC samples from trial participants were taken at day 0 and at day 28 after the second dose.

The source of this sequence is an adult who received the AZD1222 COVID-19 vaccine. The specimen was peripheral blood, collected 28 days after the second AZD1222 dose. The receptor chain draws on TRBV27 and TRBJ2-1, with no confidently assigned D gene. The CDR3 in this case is CASSYSPYNEQFF. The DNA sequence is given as TGTGCCAGCAGTTACTCACCTTACAATGAGCAGTTCTTC.